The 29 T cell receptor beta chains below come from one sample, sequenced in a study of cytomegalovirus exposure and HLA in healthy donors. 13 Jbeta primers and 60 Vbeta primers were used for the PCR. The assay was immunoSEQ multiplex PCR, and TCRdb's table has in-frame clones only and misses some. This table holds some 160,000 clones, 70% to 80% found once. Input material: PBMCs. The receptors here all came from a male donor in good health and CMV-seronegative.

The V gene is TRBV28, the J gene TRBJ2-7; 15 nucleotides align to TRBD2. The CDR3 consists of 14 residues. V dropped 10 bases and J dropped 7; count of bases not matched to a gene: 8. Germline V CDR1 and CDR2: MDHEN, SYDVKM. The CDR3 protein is CATTPGLAGGEQYF. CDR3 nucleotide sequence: TGTGCCACCACCCCGGGACTAGCGGGAGGTGAGCAGTACTTC.

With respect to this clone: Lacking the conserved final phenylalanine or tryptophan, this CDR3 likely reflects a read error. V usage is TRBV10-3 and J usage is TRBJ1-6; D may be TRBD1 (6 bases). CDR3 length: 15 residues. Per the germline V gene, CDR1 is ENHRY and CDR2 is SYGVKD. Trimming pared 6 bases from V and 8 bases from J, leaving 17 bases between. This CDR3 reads CAISEDTRQDSPLHL. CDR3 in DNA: TGTGCCATCAGCGAAGACACACGACAGGATTCACCCCTCCACCTT.

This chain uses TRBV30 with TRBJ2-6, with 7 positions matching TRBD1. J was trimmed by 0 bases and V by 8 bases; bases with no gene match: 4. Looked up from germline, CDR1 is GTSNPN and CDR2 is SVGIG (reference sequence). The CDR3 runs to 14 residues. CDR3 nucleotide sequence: TGTGCCACAACAGGGGACTCTGGGGCCAACGTCCTGACTTTC. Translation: CATTGDSGANVLTF.

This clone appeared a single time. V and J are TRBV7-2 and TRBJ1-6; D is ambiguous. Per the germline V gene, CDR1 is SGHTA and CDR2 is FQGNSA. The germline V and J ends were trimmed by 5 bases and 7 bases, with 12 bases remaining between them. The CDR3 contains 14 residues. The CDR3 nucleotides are TGTGCCAGCAGCGTTGGACTGCGAAATTCACCCCTCCACTTT. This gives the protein CASSVGLRNSPLHF.

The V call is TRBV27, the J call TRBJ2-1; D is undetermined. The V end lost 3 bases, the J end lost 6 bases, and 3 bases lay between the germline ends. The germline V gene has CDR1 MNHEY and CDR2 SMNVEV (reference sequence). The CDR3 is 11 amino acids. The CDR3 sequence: CASSFLNEQFF. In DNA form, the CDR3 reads TGTGCCAGCAGTTTCCTCAATGAGCAGTTCTTC.

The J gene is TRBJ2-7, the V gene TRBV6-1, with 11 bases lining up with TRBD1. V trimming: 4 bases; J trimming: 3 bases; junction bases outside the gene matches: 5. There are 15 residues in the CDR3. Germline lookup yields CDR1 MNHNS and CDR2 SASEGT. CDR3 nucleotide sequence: TGTGCCAGCAGTGGAGGGACAGGGGGATTCTACGAGCAGTACTTC. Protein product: CASSGGTGGFYEQYF.

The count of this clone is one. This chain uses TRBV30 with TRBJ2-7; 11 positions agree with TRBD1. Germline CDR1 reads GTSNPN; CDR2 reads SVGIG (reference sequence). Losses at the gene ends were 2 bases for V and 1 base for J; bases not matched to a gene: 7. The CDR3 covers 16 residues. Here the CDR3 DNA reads TGTGCCTGGAGTACGGGACAGGGGGTTCTGTCCTACGAGCAGTACTTC. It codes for CAWSTGQGVLSYEQYF. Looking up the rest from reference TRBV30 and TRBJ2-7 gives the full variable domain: SQTIHQWPATLVQPVGSPLSLECTVEGTSNPNLYWYRQAAGRGLQLLFYSVGIGQISSEVPQNLSASRPQDRQFILSSKKLLLSDSGFYLCAWSTGQGVLSYEQYFGPGTRLTVT.

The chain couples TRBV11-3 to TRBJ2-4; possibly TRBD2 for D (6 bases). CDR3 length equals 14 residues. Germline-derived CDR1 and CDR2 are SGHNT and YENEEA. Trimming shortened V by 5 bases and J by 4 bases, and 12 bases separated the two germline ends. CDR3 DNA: TGTGCCAGCAGCGAGGGGCGGGGAAAAAACATTCAGTACTTC. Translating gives CASSEGRGKNIQYF.

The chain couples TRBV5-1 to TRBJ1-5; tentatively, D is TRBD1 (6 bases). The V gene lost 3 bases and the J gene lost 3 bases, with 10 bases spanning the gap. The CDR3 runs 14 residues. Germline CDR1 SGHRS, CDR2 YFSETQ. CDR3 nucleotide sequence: TGCGCCAGCAGCTCAGACAGGCCCAATCAGCCCCAGCATTTT. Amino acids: CASSSDRPNQPQHF.

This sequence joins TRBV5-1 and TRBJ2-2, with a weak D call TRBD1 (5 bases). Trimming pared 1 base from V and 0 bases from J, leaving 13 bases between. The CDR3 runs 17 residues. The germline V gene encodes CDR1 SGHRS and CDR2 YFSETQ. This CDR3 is CASSLRQLDSNTGELFF. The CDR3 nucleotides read TGCGCCAGCAGCTTGAGACAGCTAGACTCGAACACCGGGGAGCTGTTTTTT.

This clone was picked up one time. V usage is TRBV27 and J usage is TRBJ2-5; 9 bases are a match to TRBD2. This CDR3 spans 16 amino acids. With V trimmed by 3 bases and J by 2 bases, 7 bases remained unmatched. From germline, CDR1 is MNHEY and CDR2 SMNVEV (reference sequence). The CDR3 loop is CASSFGAGGPQETQYF. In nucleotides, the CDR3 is TGTGCCAGCAGTTTCGGAGCGGGAGGACCTCAAGAGACCCAGTACTTC.

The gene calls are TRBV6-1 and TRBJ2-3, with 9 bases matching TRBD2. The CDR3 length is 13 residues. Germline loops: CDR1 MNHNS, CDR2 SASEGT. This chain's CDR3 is CVRGSGGSDTQYF. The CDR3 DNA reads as TGTGTCAGGGGGAGCGGGGGGTCAGATACGCAGTATTTT.

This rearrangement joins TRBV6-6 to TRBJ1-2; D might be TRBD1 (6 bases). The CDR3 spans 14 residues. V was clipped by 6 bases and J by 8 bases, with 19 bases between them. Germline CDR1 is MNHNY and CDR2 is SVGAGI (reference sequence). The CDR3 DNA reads TGTGCCAGCAGCTCGCTACAGGGTTTCAGAGGCTACACCTTC. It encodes CASSSLQGFRGYTF.

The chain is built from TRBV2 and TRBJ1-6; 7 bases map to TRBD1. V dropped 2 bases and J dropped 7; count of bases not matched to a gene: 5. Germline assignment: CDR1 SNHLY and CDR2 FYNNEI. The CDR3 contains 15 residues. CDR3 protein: CASSELGQFNSPLHF. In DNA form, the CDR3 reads TGTGCCAGCAGTGAACTGGGACAGTTCAATTCACCCCTCCACTTT. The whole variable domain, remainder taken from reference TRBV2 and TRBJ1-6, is EPEVTQTPSHQVTQMGQEVILRCVPISNHLYFYWYRQILGQKVEFLVSFYNNEISEKSEIFDDQFSVERPDGSNFTLKIRSTKLEDSAMYFCASSELGQFNSPLHFGNGTRLTVT.

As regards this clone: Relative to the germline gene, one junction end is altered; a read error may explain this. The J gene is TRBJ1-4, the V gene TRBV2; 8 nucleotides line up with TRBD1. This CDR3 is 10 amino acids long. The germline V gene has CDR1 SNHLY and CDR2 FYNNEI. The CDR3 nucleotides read TGTGCCAGCAGACAGGGACAGGCAAGTTTT. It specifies CASRQGQASF.

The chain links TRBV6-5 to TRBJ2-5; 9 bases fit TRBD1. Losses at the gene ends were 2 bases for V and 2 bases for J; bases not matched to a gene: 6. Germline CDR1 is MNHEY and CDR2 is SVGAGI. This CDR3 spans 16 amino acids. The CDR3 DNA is TGTGCCAGCAGTTACGGGACAGGGTGGGAGCAAGAGACCCAGTACTTC. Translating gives CASSYGTGWEQETQYF.

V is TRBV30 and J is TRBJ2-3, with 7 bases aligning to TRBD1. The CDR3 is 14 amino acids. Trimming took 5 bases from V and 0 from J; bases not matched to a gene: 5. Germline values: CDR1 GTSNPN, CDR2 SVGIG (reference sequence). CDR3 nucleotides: TGTGCCTGGCGTACAGGGGTTAGCACAGATACGCAGTATTTT. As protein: CAWRTGVSTDTQYF. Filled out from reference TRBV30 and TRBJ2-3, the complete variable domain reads SQTIHQWPATLVQPVGSPLSLECTVEGTSNPNLYWYRQAAGRGLQLLFYSVGIGQISSEVPQNLSASRPQDRQFILSSKKLLLSDSGFYLCAWRTGVSTDTQYFGPGTRLTVL.

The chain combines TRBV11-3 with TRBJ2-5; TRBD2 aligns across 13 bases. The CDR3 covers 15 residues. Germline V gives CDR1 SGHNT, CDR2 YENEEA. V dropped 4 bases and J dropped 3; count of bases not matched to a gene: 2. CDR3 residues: CASSSGTSGKETQYF. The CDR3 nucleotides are TGTGCCAGCAGCTCCGGGACTAGCGGGAAAGAGACCCAGTACTTC.

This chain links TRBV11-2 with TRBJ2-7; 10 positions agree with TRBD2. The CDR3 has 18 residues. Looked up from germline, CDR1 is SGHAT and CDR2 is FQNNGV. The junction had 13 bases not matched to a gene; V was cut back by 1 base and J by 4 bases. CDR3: CASSLGWVSGRSYYEQYF. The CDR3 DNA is TGTGCCAGCAGCTTAGGTTGGGTTAGCGGGAGGTCCTATTACGAGCAGTACTTC.

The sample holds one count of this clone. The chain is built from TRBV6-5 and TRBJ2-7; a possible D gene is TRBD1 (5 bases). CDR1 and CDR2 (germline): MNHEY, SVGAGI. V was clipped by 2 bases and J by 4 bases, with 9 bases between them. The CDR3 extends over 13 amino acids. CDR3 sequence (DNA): TGTGCCAGCAGTTACCGGACATATTACGAGCAGTACTTC. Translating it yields CASSYRTYYEQYF.

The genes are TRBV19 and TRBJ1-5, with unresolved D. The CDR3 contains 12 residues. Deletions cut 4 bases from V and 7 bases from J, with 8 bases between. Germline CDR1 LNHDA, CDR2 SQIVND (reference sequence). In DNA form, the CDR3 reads TGTGCCAGTAGTAGGGAGATGCAGCCCCAGCATTTT. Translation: CASSREMQPQHF.

The CDR3 sequence is CASSRDTGANVLTF. The CDR3 DNA is TGTGCCAGCAGTCGAGATACTGGGGCCAACGTCCTGACTTTC. J is TRBJ2-6 and V is TRBV7-2; D call uncertain. V dropped 6 bases and J dropped 2 bases, with 8 bases sitting between them. CDR1 and CDR2 from the germline V gene are SGHTA and FQGNSA. The CDR3 consists of 14 residues. Supplemented by reference TRBV7-2 and TRBJ2-6, the full variable domain reads GAGVSQSPSNKVTEKGKDVELRCDPISGHTALYWYRQSLGQGLEFLIYFQGNSAPDKSGLPSDRFSAERTGGSVSTLTIQRTQQEDSAVYLCASSRDTGANVLTFGAGSRLTVL.

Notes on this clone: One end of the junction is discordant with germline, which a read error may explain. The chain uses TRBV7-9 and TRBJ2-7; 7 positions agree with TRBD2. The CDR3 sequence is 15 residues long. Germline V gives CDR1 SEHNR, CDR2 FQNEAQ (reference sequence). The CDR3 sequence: CSSSLAGPTSYEQYF. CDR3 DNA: TGTTCCAGCAGCTTAGCGGGCCCCACTAGCTACGAGCAGTACTTC.

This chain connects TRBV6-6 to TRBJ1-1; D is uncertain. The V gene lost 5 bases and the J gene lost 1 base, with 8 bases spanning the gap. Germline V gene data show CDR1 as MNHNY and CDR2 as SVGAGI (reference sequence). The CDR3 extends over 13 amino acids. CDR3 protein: CASSQAENTEAFF. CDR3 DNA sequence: TGTGCCAGCAGTCAAGCGGAGAACACTGAAGCTTTCTTT.

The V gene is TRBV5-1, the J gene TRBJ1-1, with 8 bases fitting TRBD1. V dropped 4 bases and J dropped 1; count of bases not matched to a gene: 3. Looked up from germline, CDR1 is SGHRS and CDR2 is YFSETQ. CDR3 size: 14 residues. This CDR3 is CASSAGQANTEAFF. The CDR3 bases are TGCGCCAGCAGCGCGGGACAGGCGAACACTGAAGCTTTCTTT. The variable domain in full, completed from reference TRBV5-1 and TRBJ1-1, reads KAGVTQTPRYLIKTRGQQVTLSCSPISGHRSVSWYQQTPGQGLQFLFEYFSETQRNKGNFPGRFSGRQFSNSRSEMNVSTLELGDSALYLCASSAGQANTEAFFGQGTRLTVV.

The CDR3 bases are TGTGCCTGGAGTGCCCCCGGGACAGGGAAAAACATTCAGTACTTC. It codes for CAWSAPGTGKNIQYF. The gene calls are TRBV30 and TRBJ2-4; 9 nucleotides align to TRBD1. The junction had 5 bases not matched to a gene; V was cut back by 1 base and J by 4 bases. The germline V gene encodes CDR1 GTSNPN and CDR2 SVGIG (reference sequence). The CDR3 runs to 15 residues.

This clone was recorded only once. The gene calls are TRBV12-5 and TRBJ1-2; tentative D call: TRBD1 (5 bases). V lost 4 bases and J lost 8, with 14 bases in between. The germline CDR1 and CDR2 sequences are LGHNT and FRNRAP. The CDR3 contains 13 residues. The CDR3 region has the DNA TGTGCTAGTGGTTCAGCGGGGGGTCGCGGCTACACCTTC. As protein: CASGSAGGRGYTF.

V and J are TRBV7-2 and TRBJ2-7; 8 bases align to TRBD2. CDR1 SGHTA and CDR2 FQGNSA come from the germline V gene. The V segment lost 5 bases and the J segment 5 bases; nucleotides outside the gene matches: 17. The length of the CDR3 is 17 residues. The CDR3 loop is CASSHWGAGGMENEQYF. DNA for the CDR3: TGTGCCAGCAGCCACTGGGGGGCGGGGGGAATGGAGAACGAGCAGTACTTC.

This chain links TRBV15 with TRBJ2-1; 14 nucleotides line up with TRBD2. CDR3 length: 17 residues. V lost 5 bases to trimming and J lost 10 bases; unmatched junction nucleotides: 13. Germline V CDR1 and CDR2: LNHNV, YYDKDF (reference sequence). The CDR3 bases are TGTGCCACCAGCGGCAATCCGACTAGCGGGGGGGCAGGAGAGCAGTTCTTC. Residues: CATSGNPTSGGAGEQFF.